Reported below is one TCR beta chain. The sample belongs to a study of cytomegalovirus exposure and HLA in healthy donors. Primers for the PCR totalled 60 Vbeta and 13 Jbeta. TCRdb's table, derived via immunoSEQ multiplex PCR, lists solely in-frame clones and lacks some. The sample holds 20,000 to 25,000 clones; about four fifths are singletons and the top ten take roughly 4.3%. The trim removed 3 bases at V and 5 bases at J, leaving 6 bases unmatched. Germline values: CDR1 SGDLS, CDR2 YYNGEE. The CDR3 totals 15 residues. The genes are TRBV9 and TRBJ2-5, with 11 bases fitting TRBD2. This TCR came from a male donor in good health and CMV-seronegative. What was sequenced was PBMCs. CDR3 nucleotides: TGTGCCAGCAGCGATAGCGGGGGGGCCACCGAGACCCAGTACTTC. This codes for CASSDSGGATETQYF.